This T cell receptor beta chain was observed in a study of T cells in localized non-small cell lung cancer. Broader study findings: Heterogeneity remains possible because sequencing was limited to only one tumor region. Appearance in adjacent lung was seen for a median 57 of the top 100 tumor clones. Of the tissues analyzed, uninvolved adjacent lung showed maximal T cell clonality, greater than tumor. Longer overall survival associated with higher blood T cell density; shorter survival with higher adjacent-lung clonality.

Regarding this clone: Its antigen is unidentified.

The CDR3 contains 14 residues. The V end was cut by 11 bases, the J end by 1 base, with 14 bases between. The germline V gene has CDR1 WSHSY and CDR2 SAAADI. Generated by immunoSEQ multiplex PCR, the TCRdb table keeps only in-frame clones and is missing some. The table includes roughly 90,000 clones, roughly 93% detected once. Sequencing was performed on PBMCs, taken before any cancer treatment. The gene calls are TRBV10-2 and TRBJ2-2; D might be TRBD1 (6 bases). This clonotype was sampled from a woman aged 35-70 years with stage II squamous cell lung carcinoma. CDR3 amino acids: CAARRGQNTGELFF. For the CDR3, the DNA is TGCGCCGCCCGCAGGGGACAGAACACCGGGGAGCTGTTTTTT.